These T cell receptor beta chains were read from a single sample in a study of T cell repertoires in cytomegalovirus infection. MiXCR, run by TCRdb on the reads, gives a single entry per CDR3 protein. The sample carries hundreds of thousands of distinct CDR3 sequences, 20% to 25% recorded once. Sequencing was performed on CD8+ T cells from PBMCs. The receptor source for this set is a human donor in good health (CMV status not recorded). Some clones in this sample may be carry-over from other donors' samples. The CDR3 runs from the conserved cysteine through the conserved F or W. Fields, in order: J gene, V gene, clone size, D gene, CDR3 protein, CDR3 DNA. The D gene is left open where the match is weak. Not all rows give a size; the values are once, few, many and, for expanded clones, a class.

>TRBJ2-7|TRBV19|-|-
CASSNMDEQYF
TGTGCCAGTAGTAACATGGATGAGCAGTACTTC
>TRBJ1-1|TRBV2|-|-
CASSEGAGANTEAFF
TGTGCCAGCAGTGAAGGGGCAGGGGCGAACACTGAAGCTTTCTTT
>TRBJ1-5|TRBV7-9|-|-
CASADSNQPQHF
TGTGCCAGCGCCGATAGCAATCAGCCCCAGCATTTT
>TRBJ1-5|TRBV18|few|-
CASSDSSQPQHF
TGTGCCAGCTCGGACAGCTCTCAGCCCCAGCATTTT
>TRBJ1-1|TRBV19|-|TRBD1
CASTIFGQGTEAFF
TGTGCCAGTACCATTTTTGGACAGGGCACTGAAGCTTTCTTT
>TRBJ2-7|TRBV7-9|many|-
CASSLGGQYEQYF
TGTGCCAGCAGCTTAGGGGGCCAATACGAGCAGTACTTC
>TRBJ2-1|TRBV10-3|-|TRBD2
CAISESALAGGTDEQFF
TGTGCCATCAGTGAGTCAGCACTAGCGGGGGGTACGGATGAGCAGTTCTTC
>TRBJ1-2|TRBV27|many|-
CASSSQEGRLLYGYTF
TGTGCCAGCAGTTCGCAGGAAGGACGGCTACTCTATGGCTACACCTTC
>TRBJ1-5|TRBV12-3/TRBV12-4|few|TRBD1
CASSIQGYNQPQHF
TGTGCCAGCAGCATACAGGGGTACAATCAGCCCCAGCATTTT
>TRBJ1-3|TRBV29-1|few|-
CSVLLSPGNTIYF
TGCAGCGTACTATTGAGTCCTGGAAACACCATATATTTT
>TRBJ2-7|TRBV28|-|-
CASSLWDSYEQYF
TGTGCCAGCAGTTTATGGGACAGTTACGAGCAGTACTTC
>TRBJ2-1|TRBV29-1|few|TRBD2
CSVEVRGANNEQFF
TGCAGCGTTGAGGTGCGGGGGGCGAACAATGAGCAGTTCTTC
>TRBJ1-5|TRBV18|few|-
CASSRSGSGQPQHF
TGTGCCAGCTCTAGATCGGGGTCTGGACAGCCCCAGCATTTT
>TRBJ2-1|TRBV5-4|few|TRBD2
CASSFSGGAEEQFF
TGTGCCAGCAGCTTTAGCGGGGGGGCCGAGGAGCAGTTCTTC
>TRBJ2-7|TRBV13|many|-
CASSRMGDKSYEQYF
TGTGCCAGCAGCCGCATGGGGGACAAGTCCTACGAGCAGTACTTC
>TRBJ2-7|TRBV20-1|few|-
CSAGDISYEQYF
TGCAGTGCAGGGGACATCTCCTACGAGCAGTACTTC
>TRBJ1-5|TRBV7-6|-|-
CASSSGHGVEPQHF
TGTGCCAGCAGCTCCGGACACGGGGTGGAGCCCCAGCATTTT
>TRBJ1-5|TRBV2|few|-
CASIGEEWQPQHF
TGTGCCAGCATCGGGGAGGAGTGGCAGCCCCAGCATTTT
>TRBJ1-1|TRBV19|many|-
CASSIGTQNTEAFF
TGTGCCAGTAGTATAGGGACCCAGAACACTGAAGCTTTCTTT
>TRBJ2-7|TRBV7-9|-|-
CASSLAGPRYEQYF
TGTGCCAGCAGCTTAGCTGGGCCCAGGTACGAGCAGTACTTC
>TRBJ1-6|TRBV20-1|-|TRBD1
CSALLGQGNSPLHF
TGCAGTGCCCTGTTGGGACAGGGTAATTCACCCCTCCACTTT
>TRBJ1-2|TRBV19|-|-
CASSMETSAGYTF
TGTGCCAGTAGTATGGAGACGTCCGCTGGCTACACCTTC
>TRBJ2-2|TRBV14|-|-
CASSRPGLNTGELFF
TGTGCCAGCAGTAGACCGGGACTTAACACCGGGGAGCTGTTTTTT
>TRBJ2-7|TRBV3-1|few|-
CASSQDSRGLNEQYF
TGTGCCAGCAGCCAAGATAGCAGGGGACTCAACGAGCAGTACTTC
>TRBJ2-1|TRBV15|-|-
CATSRDSTPEQFF
TGTGCCACCAGCAGAGATTCCACCCCTGAGCAGTTCTTC
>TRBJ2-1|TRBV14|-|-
CASSQDIGGPLSF
TGTGCCAGCAGCCAAGATATTGGAGGACCTCTATCGTTC
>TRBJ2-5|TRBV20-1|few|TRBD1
CSARGFSGGGQTQYF
TGCAGTGCTAGGGGATTCTCAGGGGGTGGTCAGACCCAGTACTTC
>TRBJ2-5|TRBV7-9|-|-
CASSDNQETQYF
TGTGCCAGCAGCGATAACCAAGAGACCCAGTACTTC
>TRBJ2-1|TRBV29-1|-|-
CSAGDPGNEQFF
TGCAGCGCTGGGGACCCGGGGAATGAGCAGTTCTTC
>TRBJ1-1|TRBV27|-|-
CASSLSGAANTEAFF
TGTGCCAGCAGTTTATCGGGAGCAGCGAACACTGAAGCTTTCTTT
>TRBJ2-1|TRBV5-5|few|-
CASSWDGNNEQFF
TGTGCCAGCAGCTGGGACGGAAACAATGAGCAGTTCTTC
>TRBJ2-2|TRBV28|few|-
CASSVPSHINTGELFF
TGTGCCAGCAGCGTCCCCTCCCATATCAACACCGGGGAGCTGTTTTTT
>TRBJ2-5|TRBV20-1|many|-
CSAIPDSQQETQYF
TGCAGTGCTATCCCGGACTCACAGCAAGAGACCCAGTACTTC
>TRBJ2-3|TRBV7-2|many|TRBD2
CASSLLAGASTDTQYF
TGTGCCAGCAGCTTATTAGCGGGGGCCAGCACAGATACGCAGTATTTT